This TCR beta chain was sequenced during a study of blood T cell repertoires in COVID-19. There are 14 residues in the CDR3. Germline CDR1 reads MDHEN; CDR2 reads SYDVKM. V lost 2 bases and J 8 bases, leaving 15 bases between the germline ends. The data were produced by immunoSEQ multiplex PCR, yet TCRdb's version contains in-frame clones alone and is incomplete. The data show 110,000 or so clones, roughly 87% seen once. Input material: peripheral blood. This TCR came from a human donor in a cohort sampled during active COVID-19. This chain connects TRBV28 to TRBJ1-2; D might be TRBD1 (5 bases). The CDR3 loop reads CASSLSQGGGGYTF. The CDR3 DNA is TGTGCCAGCAGTTTAAGCCAGGGCGGAGGGGGCTACACCTTC.